Shown below are 4 T cell receptor beta chains from a single sample sequenced in a study of identical twins. TCRdb re-called the 5' RACE reads with MiXCR, one entry per CDR3 protein. The sample shows some 760,000 distinct CDR3 sequences, approximately 18% of them seen only once. The same data also contributed to another study, on T cells expressing NK-cell markers.

Input material: PBMCs. The receptors shown here come from a woman under 30 in good health.

The chain recombines TRBV3-1 with TRBJ2-7, with TRBD1 as a possible D gene (7 bases). Trimming removed 0 bases at V and 3 bases at J, with 12 bases between. This CDR3 spans 15 amino acids. The germline V gene has CDR1 LGHDT and CDR2 YNNKEL (reference sequence). CDR3: CASSQEYRGGYEQYF. The DNA of the CDR3 is TGTGCCAGCAGCCAAGAGTACAGGGGAGGCTACGAGCAGTACTTC.

This clonotype was counted between two and nine times. This rearrangement joins TRBV20-1 to TRBJ2-3; 11 bases are shared with TRBD2. This CDR3 contains 14 residues. The V and J ends lost 4 bases and 5 bases, in that order; junction bases with no gene match: 5. Germline loops: CDR1 DFQATT, CDR2 SNEGSKA (reference sequence). CDR3 sequence reads: CSATASGRIDTQYF. CDR3 bases: TGCAGTGCTACCGCTAGCGGGAGGATAGATACGCAGTATTTT.

This chain connects TRBV2 to TRBJ2-3; D is ambiguous. The CDR3 has 15 residues. Trimming stripped 1 base from V and 0 bases from J, with 8 bases between. Per germline, CDR1 SNHLY and CDR2 FYNNEI. CDR3 DNA: TGTGCCAGCAGTGAAGGGCCCGGTAGCACAGATACGCAGTATTTT. It translates to CASSEGPGSTDTQYF.

This clonotype occurred a few times. The rearrangement joins TRBV11-2 to TRBJ1-2; D uncertain. CDR1 SGHAT and CDR2 FQNNGV come from the germline V gene. V was shortened by 7 bases and J by 7 bases, with 22 bases between the two germline ends. The CDR3 is 15 amino acids. The CDR3 loop reads CASTMGREKASGYTF. The CDR3 DNA reads TGTGCCAGCACCATGGGTAGGGAAAAGGCCTCTGGCTACACCTTC. Looking up the rest from reference TRBV11-2 and TRBJ1-2 gives the full variable domain: EAGVAQSPRYKIIEKRQSVAFWCNPISGHATLYWYQQILGQGPKLLIQFQNNGVVDDSQLPKDRFSAERLKGVDSTLKIQPAKLEDSAVYLCASTMGREKASGYTFGSGTRLTVV.